This TCR beta chain was profiled in a study of shared clonotypes between healthy human individuals. Whole-study results and caveats: With a handful of donors compared, roughly 5% of naive CD4 clonotypes were shared.

TCRdb's table, derived via immunoSEQ multiplex PCR, lists solely in-frame clones and lacks some. The repertoire holds over a million clones, with more than 95% as singletons. The CDR3 length is 14 residues. The germline V gene encodes CDR1 MNHEY and CDR2 SVGAGI. V was shortened by 5 bases and J by 8 bases, with 15 bases between the two germline ends. As regards this clone: Its antigen is unidentified.

Researchers partitioned CD4+ cells into CD45RA+ naive and CD45RA-negative memory subsets. The sequenced sample was naive CD4+ T cells sorted from blood. The subset denotes: CD45RA+ positively selected. This receptor was taken from a man younger than 40 in good health. The chain couples TRBV6-5 to TRBJ1-4, with D tentatively TRBD1 (6 bases). The CDR3 loop is CASSTRRDKEKLFF. The CDR3 DNA is TGTGCCAGCAGTACACGCCGGGACAAGGAAAAACTGTTTTTT.